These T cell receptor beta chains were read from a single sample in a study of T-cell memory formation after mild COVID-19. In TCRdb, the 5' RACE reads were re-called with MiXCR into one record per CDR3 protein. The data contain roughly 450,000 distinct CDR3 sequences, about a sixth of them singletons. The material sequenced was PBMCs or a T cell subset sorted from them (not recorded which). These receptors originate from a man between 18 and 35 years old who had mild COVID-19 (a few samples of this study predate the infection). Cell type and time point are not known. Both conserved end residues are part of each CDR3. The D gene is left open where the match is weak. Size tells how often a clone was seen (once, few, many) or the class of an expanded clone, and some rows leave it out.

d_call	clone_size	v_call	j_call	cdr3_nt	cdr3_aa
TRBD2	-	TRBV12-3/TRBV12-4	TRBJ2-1	TGTGCCAGCAGGAAGACTAGCGGGGGGGCGAATGAGCAGTTCTTC	CASRKTSGGANEQFF
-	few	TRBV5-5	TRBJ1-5	TGTGCCAGCAGCTTGACAGGGATGGGCAATCAGCCCCAGCATTTT	CASSLTGMGNQPQHF
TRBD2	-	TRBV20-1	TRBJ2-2	TGCAGTGCTACTAGCCTAGCGGGGGGGAACACCGGGGAGCTGTTTTTT	CSATSLAGGNTGELFF
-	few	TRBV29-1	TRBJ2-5	TGCAGCGTTGAAGAGGATACACAGCACAACCAAGAGACCCAGTACTTC	CSVEEDTQHNQETQYF
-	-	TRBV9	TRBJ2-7	TGTGCCAGCAGCCCCTCGCCGGGCTACGAGCAGTACTTC	CASSPSPGYEQYF
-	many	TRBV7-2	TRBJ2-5	TGTGCCAGCATCGAAAGGACGGGACAAGAGACCCAGTACTTC	CASIERTGQETQYF
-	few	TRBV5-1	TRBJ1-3	TGCGCCAGCAGCTTGCGGGGTGGCGTAGGGAACACCATATATTTT	CASSLRGGVGNTIYF
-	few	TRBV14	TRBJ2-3	TGTGCCAGCAGCCAAGGGACAAACACAGATACGCAGTATTTT	CASSQGTNTDTQYF
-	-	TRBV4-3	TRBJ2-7	TGCGCCAGCAGCTCCCGACAGGTCGGGGACGAGCAGTACTTC	CASSSRQVGDEQYF
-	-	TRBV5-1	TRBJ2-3	TGCGCCAGCAGCTTGGGCAACCCTACAACCGGAGATACGCAGTATTTT	CASSLGNPTTGDTQYF
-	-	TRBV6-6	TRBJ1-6	TGTGCCAGCCTCGAGGACAGAGAGTATTCACCCCTCCACTTT	CASLEDREYSPLHF
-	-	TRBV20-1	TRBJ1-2	TGCAGTGCGGGAAAACAGGCCTTCTATGGCTACACCTTC	CSAGKQAFYGYTF
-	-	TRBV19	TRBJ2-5	TGTGCCAGTAAAGAGGAGGGCAAGCAAGAGACCCAGTACTTC	CASKEEGKQETQYF
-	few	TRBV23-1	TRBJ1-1	TGCGCCAGCAGTCAGCTGGTGTCTAGGAACACTGAAGCTTTCTTT	CASSQLVSRNTEAFF
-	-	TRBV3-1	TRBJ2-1	TGTGCCAGCAGAGTAGGACCGTGGGGGTTCCATGAGCAGTTCTTC	CASRVGPWGFHEQFF
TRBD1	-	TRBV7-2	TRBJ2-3	TGTGCCAGCAGCTCGACAGGGCTTTCCACAGATACGCAGTATTTT	CASSSTGLSTDTQYF
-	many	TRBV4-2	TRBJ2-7	TGTGCCAGCAGCCGCCTGGGTAGGGGGGACGGGACCTACGAGCAGTACTTC	CASSRLGRGDGTYEQYF
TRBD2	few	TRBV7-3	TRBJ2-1	TGTGCCAGCAGCGGGCTAGCGGGGGCCTACAATGAGCAGTTCTTC	CASSGLAGAYNEQFF
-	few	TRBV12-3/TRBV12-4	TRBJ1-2	TGTGCCAGCAGTTACTACGAAAGGGTACGCTATGGCTACACCTTC	CASSYYERVRYGYTF
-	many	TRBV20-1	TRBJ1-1	TGCAGTGCTAGAGGTTGGATCGCCCGCCGGAACACTGAAGCTTTCTTT	CSARGWIARRNTEAFF
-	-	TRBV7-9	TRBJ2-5	TGTGCCAGCAGCTCGCCCTCAGCGGTACAAGAGACCCAGTACTTC	CASSSPSAVQETQYF
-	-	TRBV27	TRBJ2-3	TGTGCCAGCAGTTTGCTGGGCCCGCAGGGCCCTAGCACAGATACGCAGTATTTT	CASSLLGPQGPSTDTQYF
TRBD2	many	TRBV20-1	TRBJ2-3	TGCAGTGAGGTGGGGGGGAAGACCACAGATACGCAGTATTTT	CSEVGGKTTDTQYF
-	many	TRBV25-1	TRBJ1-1	TGTGCCAGCAGTGTTCGACAAGAAGCTTTCTTT	CASSVRQEAFF
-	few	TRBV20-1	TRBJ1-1	TGCAGTCGGGGAGGGCGCACTGAAGCTTTCTTT	CSRGGRTEAFF
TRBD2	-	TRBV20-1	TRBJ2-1	TGCAGTGCTAACCCTGGGGGGGGACTTAACAATGAGCAGTTCTTC	CSANPGGGLNNEQFF
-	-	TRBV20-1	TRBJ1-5	TGCAGTGCTACTCCTCCGGGGATGAAGTATCAGCCCCAGCATTTT	CSATPPGMKYQPQHF
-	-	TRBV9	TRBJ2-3	TGTGCCAGCATCGGGGACGGGACAGATACGCAGTATTTT	CASIGDGTDTQYF
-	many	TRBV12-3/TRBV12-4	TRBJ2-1	TGTGCCAGCAGTTTAGAACGGGTCTTAAATGAGCAGTTCTTC	CASSLERVLNEQFF
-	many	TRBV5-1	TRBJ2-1	TGCGCCAGCAAAAATTTAAAGGCAAATGAGCAGTTCTTC	CASKNLKANEQFF
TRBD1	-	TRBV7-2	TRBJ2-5	TGTGCCAGCAGGGAGCAACAGGGGCAAGAGACCCAGTACTTC	CASREQQGQETQYF
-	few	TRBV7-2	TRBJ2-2	TGTGCCAGCAGCTCTCGAGATAGGGCGAACACCGGGGAGCTGTTTTTT	CASSSRDRANTGELFF
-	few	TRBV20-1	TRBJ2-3	TGCAGTGCTAGAGGGGATGGCACAGATACGCAGTATTTT	CSARGDGTDTQYF
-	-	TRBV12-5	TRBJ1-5	TGTGCTAGTGGTTCCGACAGCGGTCAGCCCCAGCATTTT	CASGSDSGQPQHF
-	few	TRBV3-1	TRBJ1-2	TGTGCCAGCGGCGTAACCGGGACACCCAACTATGGCTACACCTTC	CASGVTGTPNYGYTF
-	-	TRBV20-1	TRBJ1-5	TGCAGTGCTATTTCAGGGAATAATCAGCCCCAGCATTTT	CSAISGNNQPQHF
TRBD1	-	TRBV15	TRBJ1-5	TGTGCCAGCGGGACAGACAATCAGCCCCAGCATTTT	CASGTDNQPQHF
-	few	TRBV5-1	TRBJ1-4	TGCGCCAGCAGCTTGGAGGCGTCTAATGAAAAACTGTTTTTT	CASSLEASNEKLFF
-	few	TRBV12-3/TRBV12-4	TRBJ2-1	TGTGCCAGCCGAGGGGCCAGCGGCTTCGTGGCGGAGCAGTTCTTC	CASRGASGFVAEQFF
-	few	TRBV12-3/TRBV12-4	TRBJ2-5	TGTGCCAGCAGTTTTAACAGGGAGACCCAGTACTTC	CASSFNRETQYF
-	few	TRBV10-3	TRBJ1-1	TGTGCCATCAGTGAGTCGCGTCGGAGGGCGGGGACTGAAGCTTTCTTT	CAISESRRRAGTEAFF
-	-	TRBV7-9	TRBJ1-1	TGTGCCAGCAGTCAAGGACAGACTTATATGAACACTGAAGCTTTCTTT	CASSQGQTYMNTEAFF
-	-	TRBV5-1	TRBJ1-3	TGCGCCACCACAGACGTCGGAAACACCATATATTTT	CATTDVGNTIYF
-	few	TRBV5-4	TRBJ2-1	TGTGCCAGCAGCTCGGCACGTCAGGATGAGCAGTTCTTC	CASSSARQDEQFF